Below, one T cell receptor beta chain is given with its context. Its antigen is still unknown. CDR1 SEHNR and CDR2 FQNEAQ come from the germline V gene (reference sequence). Trimming pared 1 base from V and 1 base from J, leaving 7 bases between. The CDR3 is 14 amino acids. These data are taken from a study of T cells after yellow fever vaccination. Overall study results and limits: Clones that expanded after primary vaccination mostly reappeared after the booster (96% CD4, approximately 85% CD8).

As TCR cDNA was made by 5'RACE template switching, a universal primer site and UMIs were added. TCRdb re-called the 5' RACE reads through MiXCR, storing one row per CDR3 protein. The sample records a few hundred thousand distinct CDR3 sequences, approximately 5.2% being singletons. This sequence was found in a man aged 18 to 30 who received the YFV17D yellow fever vaccine. Sample: CD4+ T cells sorted from PBMCs, taken on the day of the yellow fever booster vaccination. This sequence joins TRBV7-9 and TRBJ1-1; no clear D gene. CDR3 in DNA: TGTGCCAGCAGCTTAGATTCGAAGAACACTGAAGCTTTCTTT. Residues: CASSLDSKNTEAFF.